The 28 T cell receptor beta chains presented below share a single source sample, sequenced in a study of blood T cell repertoires in COVID-19. The repertoire was sequenced with immunoSEQ multiplex PCR; TCRdb's copy has only in-frame clones and lacks some. Here the sample spans some 110,000 clones, about four fifths being singletons. Material for sequencing was peripheral blood. The receptors shown here come from a woman of 80 years or more with acute or convalescent COVID-19.

The chain employs TRBV28 and TRBJ1-6; TRBD1 agrees at 9 bases. Trimming took 3 bases from V and 8 from J; bases not matched to a gene: 5. Germline assignment: CDR1 MDHEN and CDR2 SYDVKM. This CDR3 region has 15 residues. Written as DNA, the CDR3 is TGTGCCAGCAGTTTTCGAGGACAGGGGCATTCACCCCTCCACTTT. As protein: CASSFRGQGHSPLHF.

The chain joins TRBV9 to TRBJ2-2; 11 bases match TRBD2. The V gene's germline CDR1 is SGDLS and CDR2 YYNGEE. This CDR3 is built from 15 residues. The ends lost 4 bases at V and 5 bases at J; junction bases unmatched: 4. The CDR3 region is CASSQTSGETGELFF. DNA for the CDR3: TGTGCCAGCAGCCAGACTAGCGGGGAAACCGGGGAGCTGTTTTTT. Combining the CDR3 with reference TRBV9 and TRBJ2-2 gives the whole variable domain DSGVTQTPKHLITATGQRVTLRCSPRSGDLSVYWYQQSLDQGLQFLIQYYNGEERAKGNILERFSAQQFPDLHSELNLSSLELGDSALYFCASSQTSGETGELFFGEGSRLTVL.

This chain links TRBV30 with TRBJ1-1; D is perhaps TRBD1 (5 bases). The germline V gene has CDR1 GTSNPN and CDR2 SVGIG (reference sequence). The V gene lost 3 bases and the J gene lost 0 bases, with 20 bases spanning the gap. This CDR3 comprises 17 residues. The CDR3 coding sequence is TGTGCCTGGAGGTACTTTGAGGGGAGGGCGATGAACACTGAAGCTTTCTTT. Translated: CAWRYFEGRAMNTEAFF.

This clone was counted a single time. V and J are TRBV27 and TRBJ1-1; 12 positions match TRBD1. CDR3 length equals 16 residues. V lost 3 bases and J lost 5; bases outside the gene matches: 7. The germline CDR1 and CDR2 sequences are MNHEY and SMNVEV (reference sequence). This CDR3 reads CASSFAGQGANTEAFF. The CDR3 nucleotides read TGTGCCAGCAGTTTCGCGGGACAGGGGGCGAATACTGAAGCTTTCTTT.

The V and J genes are TRBV6-5 and TRBJ2-3, with 10 bases lining up with TRBD1. The CDR3 has 13 residues. The V segment lost 11 bases and the J segment 5 bases; nucleotides outside the gene matches: 7. In germline, CDR1 is MNHEY, CDR2 SVGAGI. CDR3 loop: CAGRDRGQDTQYF. Written as DNA, the CDR3 is TGTGCCGGGCGGGACAGGGGTCAAGATACGCAGTATTTT.

The chain employs TRBV10-1 and TRBJ2-1; 14 positions agree with TRBD2. This CDR3 has 18 amino acids. With V trimmed by 5 bases and J by 3 bases, 9 bases remained unmatched. The germline V gene has CDR1 WNHNN and CDR2 SYGVQD (reference sequence). The CDR3 nucleotides read TGCGCCAGCAGTCCGGGACTAGCGGGAGATGGTGTCTACAATGAGCAGTTCTTC. Protein product: CASSPGLAGDGVYNEQFF.

The chain links TRBV2 to TRBJ2-5; 8 bases are a match to TRBD2. The CDR3 runs 12 residues. Germline-derived CDR1 and CDR2 are SNHLY and FYNNEI. J lost 5 bases, V lost 4 bases, and 0 bases had no gene match. DNA of the CDR3: TGTGCCAGCAGTGCTAGCGGGGAGACCCAGTACTTC. It is translated as CASSASGETQYF.

The V and J genes are TRBV30 and TRBJ2-2; D is unclear. Germline CDR1 and CDR2: GTSNPN and SVGIG (reference sequence). Trimming stripped 0 bases from V and 7 bases from J, with 9 bases between. The CDR3 runs to 13 residues. CDR3 DNA: TGTGCCTGGAGTGTCACACGGGTCGGGGAGCTGTTTTTT. It codes for CAWSVTRVGELFF. Looking up the rest from reference TRBV30 and TRBJ2-2 gives the full variable domain: SQTIHQWPATLVQPVGSPLSLECTVEGTSNPNLYWYRQAAGRGLQLLFYSVGIGQISSEVPQNLSASRPQDRQFILSSKKLLLSDSGFYLCAWSVTRVGELFFGEGSRLTVL.

The chain joins TRBV7-2 to TRBJ1-2; the D is unclear. The V and J ends lost 5 bases and 4 bases respectively, with 11 bases between them. The CDR3 is 13 residues long. Germline values: CDR1 SGHTA, CDR2 FQGNSA. The CDR3 loop is CASSPGVTYGYTF. In nucleotides, the CDR3 is TGTGCCAGCAGCCCCGGGGTTACCTATGGCTACACCTTC. The whole variable domain, filled in from reference TRBV7-2 and TRBJ1-2, reads GAGVSQSPSNKVTEKGKDVELRCDPISGHTALYWYRQSLGQGLEFLIYFQGNSAPDKSGLPSDRFSAERTGGSVSTLTIQRTQQEDSAVYLCASSPGVTYGYTFGSGTRLTVV.

This clone was observed a few times. The J gene is TRBJ2-7, the V gene TRBV10-2; no clear D. The CDR3 sequence is 13 residues long. The V end was cut by 6 bases, the J end by 2 bases, with 11 bases between. Germline CDR1 is WSHSY and CDR2 is SAAADI. This CDR3 is CASSDHRTYEQYF. CDR3 bases: TGCGCCAGCAGCGACCACAGAACCTACGAGCAGTACTTC.

The chain has TRBV5-6 and TRBJ2-3; 13 nucleotides line up with TRBD2. The CDR3 extends over 16 amino acids. The trim removed 4 bases at V and 2 bases at J, leaving 4 bases unmatched. Germline V lookup: CDR1 SGHDT, CDR2 YYEEEE. The DNA for the CDR3 is TGTGCCAGCAGCCTAGGACTAGCGGGAGCCACAGATACGCAGTATTTT. This sequence encodes CASSLGLAGATDTQYF.

This chain uses TRBV2 with TRBJ1-6, with D uncertain. The V and J ends lost 7 bases and 9 bases respectively, with 13 bases between them. Germline lookup yields CDR1 SNHLY and CDR2 FYNNEI. This CDR3 region has 13 residues. CDR3 amino acids: CASTPRVGSPLHF. The CDR3 DNA reads as TGTGCCAGCACCCCCCGGGTCGGTTCACCCCTCCACTTT.

The chain couples TRBV24-1 to TRBJ2-2; 7 bases fit TRBD1. J lost 3 bases, V lost 0 bases, and 3 bases had no gene match. The CDR3 runs 16 residues. From germline, CDR1 is KGHDR and CDR2 SFDVKD. In DNA form, the CDR3 reads TGTGCCACCAGTGATTTGACAGGGGCAGACACCGGGGAGCTGTTTTTT. The encoded protein is CATSDLTGADTGELFF.

The chain employs TRBV11-2 and TRBJ2-2, with 7 bases lining up with TRBD2. The trim removed 1 base at V and 2 bases at J, leaving 4 bases unmatched. The CDR3 spans 16 residues. Germline loops: CDR1 SGHAT, CDR2 FQNNGV. The CDR3 loop is CASSLGVAGNTGELFF. The CDR3 nucleotides read TGTGCCAGCAGCTTAGGGGTAGCGGGCAACACCGGGGAGCTGTTTTTT.

This clone appeared once. The chain couples TRBV27 to TRBJ1-1, with no clear D. The V and J ends lost 6 bases and 6 bases respectively, with 17 bases between them. The CDR3 consists of 14 residues. The germline CDR1 and CDR2 sequences are MNHEY and SMNVEV (reference sequence). Here the CDR3 DNA reads TGTGCCAGCAGCCTTGACCTAGAGAGCGCTGAAGCTTTCTTT. This encodes CASSLDLESAEAFF.

The CDR3 region has the DNA TGTGCCAGCAGCCACTCGGACAGGGTTAAGGGCGCCTATAATTCACCCCTCCACTTT. Translating gives CASSHSDRVKGAYNSPLHF. The genes are TRBV21-1 and TRBJ1-6; TRBD1 is the table's D call, not checked against the DNA. TRBV21-1 is tagged as a pseudogene. This CDR3 spans 19 amino acids.

Notes on this clone: Other DNA sequences of this sample code for an identical CDR3. CDR3 amino acids: CASSIGGRGTEAFF. As DNA, the CDR3 is TGTGCCAGTAGTATCGGAGGGAGAGGCACTGAAGCTTTCTTT. V gene TRBV19 combines with J gene TRBJ1-1, with D hard to call. Per the germline V gene, CDR1 is LNHDA and CDR2 is SQIVND (reference sequence). Trimming removed 3 bases from V and 4 bases from J, with 12 bases in between. The length of the CDR3 is 14 residues.

This chain joins TRBV6-5 and TRBJ1-2; tentative D call: TRBD1 (5 bases). V lost 5 bases to trimming and J lost 1 base, with 8 bases between them. Germline loops: CDR1 MNHEY, CDR2 SVGAGI. The CDR3 contains 13 residues. In DNA form, the CDR3 reads TGTGCCAGCAGTCGGGGGTATAACTATGGCTACACCTTC. Its translation: CASSRGYNYGYTF.

The chain combines TRBV29-1 with TRBJ2-5; TRBD2 might be the D (5 bases). V dropped 2 bases and J dropped 4 bases, with 8 bases sitting between them. The CDR3 spans 12 residues. In germline, CDR1 is SQVTM, CDR2 ANQGSEA. The CDR3 loop is CSVESGLETQYF. As DNA, the CDR3 is TGCAGCGTTGAATCGGGGTTAGAGACCCAGTACTTC.

The genes are TRBV28 and TRBJ1-3; D is ambiguous. The V and J ends lost 5 bases and 0 bases respectively, with 11 bases between them. Germline V gives CDR1 MDHEN, CDR2 SYDVKM. The CDR3 covers 15 residues. CDR3 in DNA: TGTGCCAGCAGTCTCCGACTGAACTCTGGAAACACCATATATTTT. Residues: CASSLRLNSGNTIYF.

The chain links TRBV28 to TRBJ2-7; no firm D call. V dropped 3 bases and J dropped 0 bases, with 12 bases sitting between them. This CDR3 is built from 15 residues. In germline, CDR1 is MDHEN, CDR2 SYDVKM. The chain's CDR3 is CASSLVTGFSYEQYF. The CDR3 DNA follows: TGTGCCAGCAGTTTGGTGACCGGGTTCTCCTACGAGCAGTACTTC.

The chain recombines TRBV5-1 with TRBJ2-1; TRBD1 matches at 10 bases. The germline gives CDR1 SGHRS, CDR2 YFSETQ. CDR3 length: 15 residues. The V segment lost 3 bases and the J segment 3 bases; nucleotides outside the gene matches: 3. The CDR3 region is CASSSWDRGYNEQFF. Written as DNA, the CDR3 is TGCGCCAGCAGCTCCTGGGACAGGGGCTACAATGAGCAGTTCTTC.

This clone has a handful of counts. The chain carries TRBV27 and TRBJ2-7; TRBD1 might be the D (6 bases). The CDR3 covers 14 residues. Germline V CDR1 and CDR2: MNHEY, SMNVEV (reference sequence). V was cut by 5 bases and J by 7 bases, with 18 bases left in between. CDR3 in DNA: TGTGCCAGCAGTCCCCGGGACAAGGGGTGGGAGCAGTACTTC. Amino acid sequence: CASSPRDKGWEQYF.

The genes are TRBV2 and TRBJ1-1, with 8 bases aligning to TRBD1. The germline V gene encodes CDR1 SNHLY and CDR2 FYNNEI. This CDR3 contains 14 residues. V gave up 5 bases and J gave up 3 bases; unmatched junction bases: 5. CDR3 nucleotide sequence: TGTGCCAGCAGTTTCACAGGGGGGGACACTGAAGCTTTCTTT. Translation: CASSFTGGDTEAFF. Supplemented by reference TRBV2 and TRBJ1-1, the full variable domain reads EPEVTQTPSHQVTQMGQEVILRCVPISNHLYFYWYRQILGQKVEFLVSFYNNEISEKSEIFDDQFSVERPDGSNFTLKIRSTKLEDSAMYFCASSFTGGDTEAFFGQGTRLTVV.

This clone was picked up one time. V is TRBV3-1 (or the pseudogene TRBV3-2) and J is TRBJ1-2, with TRBD1 as a possible D gene (6 bases). The CDR3 contains 16 residues. CDR1 and CDR2 (germline): LGHDT, YNNKEL (reference sequence). Trimming shortened V by 0 bases and J by 2 bases, and 13 bases separated the two germline ends. CDR3 sequence: CASSQDLDRPNYGYTF. The CDR3, as DNA: TGTGCCAGCAGCCAAGACCTGGACAGACCCAACTATGGCTACACCTTC.

V and J are TRBV5-1 and TRBJ2-6; D remains ambiguous. Trimming removed 4 bases from V and 1 base from J, with 9 bases in between. The CDR3 consists of 15 residues. Germline V CDR1 and CDR2: SGHRS, YFSETQ. Here the CDR3 reads CASSRSESGANVLTF. In DNA form, the CDR3 reads TGCGCCAGCAGCAGGAGCGAATCTGGGGCCAACGTCCTGACTTTC. Complete variable domain (other parts from reference TRBV5-1 and TRBJ2-6): KAGVTQTPRYLIKTRGQQVTLSCSPISGHRSVSWYQQTPGQGLQFLFEYFSETQRNKGNFPGRFSGRQFSNSRSEMNVSTLELGDSALYLCASSRSESGANVLTFGAGSRLTVL.

This chain uses TRBV18 with TRBJ2-1; 7 nucleotides agree with TRBD2. The length of the CDR3 is 14 residues. CDR1 is KGHSH and CDR2 is LQKENI in the germline V gene. Germline trimming cut 2 bases from V and 10 bases from J; bases unmatched to any gene: 8. The CDR3 sequence: CASSPSDHGGEQFF. In DNA, the CDR3 is TGTGCCAGCTCACCATCGGATCACGGGGGGGAGCAGTTCTTC.

This clone showed up just a few times. Other nucleotide sequences from this sample produce the same CDR3. The gene calls are TRBV2 and TRBJ1-1; D gene uncertain. The V end was cut by 4 bases, the J end by 7 bases, with 7 bases between. This CDR3 is built from 11 residues. CDR1 and CDR2 (germline): SNHLY, FYNNEI. The CDR3 is CASSVEVEAFF. The DNA for the CDR3 is TGTGCCAGCAGTGTCGAGGTTGAAGCTTTCTTT.